The 30 T cell receptor beta chains presented below share a single source sample, sequenced in a study of blood T cell repertoires in COVID-19. Libraries were prepared by immunoSEQ multiplex PCR; TCRdb keeps only in-frame clonotypes and omits some of them. The data contain over 10,000 clones, just over 90% of them singletons. Sequencing was performed on peripheral blood. These receptors originate from a human donor in a cohort sampled during active COVID-19.

This clone was seen a single time. This chain links TRBV19 with TRBJ2-5; 8 nucleotides match TRBD2. Germline V lookup: CDR1 LNHDA, CDR2 SQIVND (reference sequence). V lost 1 base to trimming and J lost 3 bases; unmatched junction nucleotides: 4. The CDR3 spans 15 residues. The CDR3 loop reads CASSIGDSGEETQYF. In DNA form, the CDR3 reads TGTGCCAGTAGTATAGGTGATAGCGGGGAAGAGACCCAGTACTTC.

Only one count was recorded for this clone. The CDR3 loop is CVANRGLAGSYNEQFF. CDR3 nucleotides: TGTGTCGCAAACCGCGGCCTAGCGGGTTCCTACAATGAGCAGTTCTTC. The J gene is TRBJ2-1, the V gene TRBV5-4, with 8 positions matching TRBD2. This CDR3 region has 16 residues. Germline assignment: CDR1 SGHNT and CDR2 YYREEE (reference sequence).

This clone was observed once. The chain joins TRBV5-1 to TRBJ2-7; possible D gene TRBD2, 7 bases. Trimming removed 7 bases at V and 7 bases at J, with 24 bases between. CDR3 size: 15 residues. Germline V CDR1 and CDR2: SGHRS, YFSETQ. The CDR3 here is CASRGQGTTLWEQYF. The CDR3 DNA follows: TGCGCCAGCCGGGGGCAGGGGACTACCCTCTGGGAGCAGTACTTC.

The J gene is TRBJ2-3, the V gene TRBV7-9; perhaps TRBD2 as D (7 bases). V was clipped by 5 bases and J by 0 bases, with 24 bases between them. This CDR3 has 19 residues. From germline, CDR1 is SEHNR and CDR2 FQNEAQ (reference sequence). The CDR3 spells CASSPPLRGARASTDTQYF. CDR3 in DNA: TGTGCCAGCAGCCCCCCCTTACGGGGGGCCCGTGCTAGCACAGATACGCAGTATTTT.

The chain links TRBV30 to TRBJ1-5; 9 bases are a match to TRBD1. The length of the CDR3 is 13 residues. V lost 3 bases and J lost 4; bases outside the gene matches: 1. Germline V gene lookup returns CDR1 GTSNPN and CDR2 SVGIG (reference sequence). CDR3 residues: CAWRGQGNQPQHF. As DNA, the CDR3 is TGTGCCTGGAGGGGACAGGGTAATCAGCCCCAGCATTTT. The whole variable domain, remainder taken from reference TRBV30 and TRBJ1-5, is SQTIHQWPATLVQPVGSPLSLECTVEGTSNPNLYWYRQAAGRGLQLLFYSVGIGQISSEVPQNLSASRPQDRQFILSSKKLLLSDSGFYLCAWRGQGNQPQHFGDGTRLSIL.

This chain uses TRBV5-1 with TRBJ2-2; 10 bases map to TRBD1. CDR3 length: 16 residues. Germline loops: CDR1 SGHRS, CDR2 YFSETQ. V was clipped by 4 bases and J by 4 bases; unmatched bases: 7. CDR3 in amino acids: CASSLTWTGGTGELFF. CDR3 in DNA: TGCGCCAGCAGCCTGACGTGGACAGGGGGCACCGGGGAGCTGTTTTTT. Full variable domain (missing parts from reference TRBV5-1 and TRBJ2-2): KAGVTQTPRYLIKTRGQQVTLSCSPISGHRSVSWYQQTPGQGLQFLFEYFSETQRNKGNFPGRFSGRQFSNSRSEMNVSTLELGDSALYLCASSLTWTGGTGELFFGEGSRLTVL.

This clone was recorded only once. An end of the junction does not agree with germline; a read error may underlie this. Different DNA sequences within this sample yield the same CDR3. V and J are TRBV7-6 and TRBJ2-1, with 8 positions matching TRBD2. In germline, CDR1 is SGHVS, CDR2 FNYEAQ. The CDR3 runs to 17 residues. Here the CDR3 reads CASSVAGGGPSYNEQFF. CDR3 sequence (DNA): TGTGCTAGCAGCGTAGCGGGCGGGGGGCCTTCCTACAATGAGCAGTTCTTC.

This rearrangement joins TRBV5-4 to TRBJ2-3; weak D call: TRBD2 (6 bases). Germline values: CDR1 SGHNT, CDR2 YYREEE (reference sequence). The CDR3 has 17 amino acids. Trimming left V 1 base short and J 4 bases short, with 19 bases between. The CDR3 loop is CASSLTGGGGLADTQYF. The CDR3 DNA reads as TGTGCCAGCAGCTTGACGGGTGGGGGAGGTTTGGCAGATACGCAGTATTTT.

The chain couples TRBV19 to TRBJ2-1, with TRBD2 matching 8 bases. V lost 9 bases to trimming and J lost 1 base; unmatched junction nucleotides: 8. Germline V gene sequence: CDR1 LNHDA, CDR2 SQIVND (reference sequence). The CDR3 has 15 residues. The CDR3 here is CASRLSGISYNEQFF. The CDR3 coding sequence is TGTGCCAGCAGACTTAGCGGGATTTCCTACAATGAGCAGTTCTTC.

The chain is built from TRBV28 and TRBJ2-3, with TRBD2 identical over 8 bases. V dropped 2 bases and J dropped 1; count of bases not matched to a gene: 2. Per the germline V gene, CDR1 is MDHEN and CDR2 is SYDVKM. The CDR3 is 15 amino acids. The CDR3 coding sequence is TGTGCCAGCAGTTTACCACTAGCGGGCACAGATACGCAGTATTTT. This translates into CASSLPLAGTDTQYF.

The chain joins TRBV24-1 to TRBJ2-7; D may be TRBD2 (6 bases). The CDR3 consists of 11 residues. CDR1 is KGHDR, CDR2 SFDVKD, per germline. The V end was cut by 1 base, the J end by 12 bases, with 9 bases between. CDR3 in amino acids: CATSDFSGVYF. In DNA, the CDR3 is TGTGCCACCAGTGATTTCTCGGGAGTGTACTTC.

The rearrangement links TRBV27 to TRBJ2-7; TRBD1 aligns across 9 bases. Trimming took 5 bases from V and 6 from J; bases not matched to a gene: 17. Germline-derived CDR1 and CDR2 are MNHEY and SMNVEV (reference sequence). The CDR3 covers 17 residues. Here the CDR3 reads CASSTYRSGTGFAEQYF. The CDR3 DNA is TGTGCCAGCAGTACTTATCGGTCCGGGACAGGGTTTGCCGAGCAGTACTTC.

This chain uses TRBV6-6 with TRBJ2-7; D possibly corresponds to TRBD2 (7 bases). This CDR3 has 17 residues. CDR1 and CDR2 (germline): MNHNY, SVGAGI (reference sequence). The V end lost 5 bases, the J end lost 0 bases, and 20 bases lay between the germline ends. The CDR3 reads CASSPRGGALSSYEQYF. CDR3 in DNA: TGTGCCAGCAGTCCGAGGGGGGGGGCTCTAAGCTCCTACGAGCAGTACTTC.

This clone was seen a single time. The chain joins TRBV6-5 to TRBJ1-1; TRBD1 agrees at 9 bases. The germline CDR1 and CDR2 sequences are MNHEY and SVGAGI. V shed 4 bases and J 3 bases; nucleotides not matched to a gene: 9. This CDR3 comprises 16 residues. CDR3 residues: CASSLQGAIVDTEAFF. CDR3 sequence (DNA): TGTGCCAGCAGTTTACAGGGGGCTATCGTAGACACTGAAGCTTTCTTT.

The count of this clone is one. The chain's CDR3 is CASSAGLAGGYGYTF. CDR3 sequence (DNA): TGTGCCAGCAGCGCCGGACTAGCGGGAGGCTATGGCTACACCTTC. The chain uses TRBV9 and TRBJ1-2, with D uncertain. Trimming pared 3 bases from V and 4 bases from J, leaving 16 bases between. This CDR3 has 15 residues. Germline CDR1 is SGDLS and CDR2 is YYNGEE.

This chain uses TRBV7-2 with TRBJ2-7; TRBD1 matches 9 bases. The CDR3 has 14 amino acids. Per the germline V gene, CDR1 is SGHTA and CDR2 is FQGNSA. V gave up 7 bases and J gave up 1 base; unmatched junction bases: 5. CDR3 in DNA: TGTGCCAGCAAACAGGGGGCTAGTTCCTACGAGCAGTACTTC. This encodes CASKQGASSYEQYF.

CDR3 residues: CASSPRLGNTGELFF. DNA for the CDR3: TGTGCCAGCAGTCCTAGGCTTGGGAACACCGGGGAGCTGTTTTTT. This chain connects TRBV6-4 to TRBJ2-2; no clear D gene. CDR1 MRHNA and CDR2 SNTAGT come from the germline V gene. The CDR3 has 15 residues. V was pared by 5 bases and J by 1 base, with 11 bases between.

This clone was detected only once. This CDR3 is CASSDPTYGYTF. Written as DNA, the CDR3 is TGCGCCAGCAGTGACCCCACTTATGGCTACACCTTC. The chain has TRBV10-2 and TRBJ1-2; no firm D call. CDR1 and CDR2 from the germline V gene are WSHSY and SAAADI. V lost 3 bases and J 5 bases, leaving 7 bases between the germline ends. This CDR3 has 12 residues.

The V and J genes are TRBV18 and TRBJ1-1; D is uncertain. V lost 6 bases and J lost 1, with 12 bases in between. The CDR3 loop spans 14 amino acids. Per the germline V gene, CDR1 is KGHSH and CDR2 is LQKENI. The CDR3 here is CASSPSSQNTEAFF. In DNA, the CDR3 is TGTGCCAGCTCCCCATCATCCCAGAACACTGAAGCTTTCTTT. The variable domain in full, with the rest retrieved from reference TRBV18 and TRBJ1-1, is NAGVMQNPRHLVRRRGQEARLRCSPMKGHSHVYWYRQLPEEGLKFMVYLQKENIIDESGMPKERFSAEFPKEGPSILRIQQVVRGDSAAYFCASSPSSQNTEAFFGQGTRLTVV.

The chain couples TRBV25-1 to TRBJ2-1, with a possible D match to TRBD1 (6 bases). This CDR3 region has 15 residues. The germline V gene encodes CDR1 MGHDK and CDR2 SYGVNS. The V gene lost 5 bases and the J gene lost 4 bases, with 15 bases spanning the gap. In nucleotides, the CDR3 is TGTGCCAGCAGTCACGGGACATACCTTTACAATGAGCAGTTCTTC. It codes for CASSHGTYLYNEQFF.

This sequence joins TRBV28 and TRBJ2-7, with TRBD2 as a possible D gene (5 bases). The ends were cut back, 2 bases at V and 7 bases at J, with 15 bases in the middle. The CDR3 totals 14 residues. Germline V gene data show CDR1 as MDHEN and CDR2 as SYDVKM. CDR3 amino acids: CASSLTEKTGEQYF. As DNA, the CDR3 is TGTGCCAGCAGTTTAACAGAGAAAACGGGGGAGCAGTACTTC. Variable domain in full (rest from reference TRBV28 and TRBJ2-7): DVKVTQSSRYLVKRTGEKVFLECVQDMDHENMFWYRQDPGLGLRLIYFSYDVKMKEKGDIPEGYSVSREKKERFSLILESASTNQTSMYLCASSLTEKTGEQYFGPGTRLTVT.

The V gene is TRBV30, the J gene TRBJ2-3, with a tentative D call TRBD2 (5 bases). This CDR3 is built from 15 residues. V shed 1 base and J shed 2 bases, with 13 bases lying between them. Germline V gives CDR1 GTSNPN, CDR2 SVGIG (reference sequence). CDR3: CAWSAGWDSTDTQYF. In DNA form, the CDR3 reads TGTGCCTGGAGTGCGGGGTGGGATTCCACAGATACGCAGTATTTT.

This sequence joins TRBV5-1 and TRBJ1-2, with 10 bases fitting TRBD1. J gave up 3 bases and V 3 bases, and 14 bases lay outside the gene matches. The CDR3 consists of 18 residues. CDR1 and CDR2 from the germline V gene are SGHRS and YFSETQ. This CDR3 reads CASSSPPGTGERDYGYTF. The CDR3 region has the DNA TGCGCCAGCAGCTCCCCCCCGGGGACAGGGGAAAGGGACTATGGCTACACCTTC.

This chain links TRBV7-9 with TRBJ2-3; 10 nucleotides match TRBD2. The junction had 7 bases not matched to a gene; V was cut back by 5 bases and J by 2 bases. Germline lookup yields CDR1 SEHNR and CDR2 FQNEAQ (reference sequence). The CDR3 has 16 amino acids. The CDR3 DNA is TGTGCCAGCAGCAATAGCCTAGCGGGAGACACAGATACGCAGTATTTT. Amino acids: CASSNSLAGDTDTQYF.

The V gene is TRBV5-4, the J gene TRBJ2-1; TRBD2 aligns across 7 bases. V lost 4 bases, J lost 0 bases, and 4 bases stayed unmatched. CDR3 length: 15 amino acids. Germline loops: CDR1 SGHNT, CDR2 YYREEE (reference sequence). The CDR3 sequence is CASSAAGSSYNEQFF. The CDR3 bases are TGTGCCAGCAGCGCAGCGGGGAGCTCCTACAATGAGCAGTTCTTC.

The chain links TRBV7-8 to TRBJ1-5; D perhaps matches TRBD1 (6 bases). Between the trimmed V and J ends, which lost 2 bases and 0 bases, there was a span of 11 bases. Germline assignment: CDR1 SGHVS and CDR2 FQNEAQ. This CDR3 spans 16 amino acids. The CDR3 DNA follows: TGTGCCAGCAGCTTATTTAGGGGGAGTAGCAATCAGCCCCAGCATTTT. Translating it yields CASSLFRGSSNQPQHF.

J is TRBJ1-5 and V is TRBV27, with 8 positions matching TRBD1. Germline V lookup: CDR1 MNHEY, CDR2 SMNVEV (reference sequence). V was pared by 3 bases and J by 2 bases, with 0 bases of the junction left unmatched. This CDR3 contains 14 residues. The CDR3 loop is CASSLDRGNQPQHF. For the CDR3, the DNA is TGTGCCAGCAGTTTGGACAGGGGCAATCAGCCCCAGCATTTT.

This chain joins TRBV4-1 and TRBJ2-1; 7 bases fit TRBD2. V trimming: 1 base; J trimming: 0 bases; junction bases outside the gene matches: 6. CDR3 length equals 17 residues. The V gene's germline CDR1 is MGHRA and CDR2 YSYEKL. This CDR3 is CASSQAPSGISYNEQFF. CDR3 in DNA: TGCGCCAGCAGCCAAGCCCCAAGCGGGATCTCCTACAATGAGCAGTTCTTC.

V is TRBV27 and J is TRBJ2-7, with 8 bases aligning to TRBD1. From germline, CDR1 is MNHEY and CDR2 SMNVEV (reference sequence). With 5 bases clipped from V and 5 bases from J, the junction kept 11 bases outside the gene matches. The CDR3 loop spans 15 amino acids. The CDR3 nucleotides are TGTGCCAGCAGTCGACAGGACAGGGTCCGGGACGAGCAGTACTTC. Translated, it gives CASSRQDRVRDEQYF.

This chain connects TRBV15 to TRBJ2-7, with D maybe TRBD2 (6 bases). The CDR3 extends over 14 amino acids. Germline V gene sequence: CDR1 LNHNV, CDR2 YYDKDF (reference sequence). V lost 5 bases and J lost 5, with 16 bases in between. The CDR3: CATSPMRGVHEQYF. The CDR3 DNA reads TGTGCCACCAGCCCTATGCGGGGAGTCCACGAGCAGTACTTC.